This T cell receptor (beta chain) is drawn from a study of shared clonotypes between healthy human individuals (dated by TCRdb to about 2020). General notes on the study: The cohort comprised a couple of women and a few men aged 18 to 49 years. To increase sequencing depth and limit assay-specific biases, TCR repertoire library preparation and sequencing were carried out by different laboratories using diverse techniques. To estimate repertoire size and how much clonotype sharing occurs between individuals, the study deeply sequenced the blood TCR repertoires of five healthy adults. Leukapheresis yielded between about 0.8 and 9.5 billion PBMCs per donor. Per donor, three plates each were used for CD4 naive and CD4 memory, two for CD8 naive, and one for CD8 memory.

Per the germline V gene (reference sequence), SGHNT is the CDR1 and YYREEE is the CDR2. V is cut back by 4 bases and J by 4 bases, with 5 bases in the junction unmatched. The CDR3 contains 14 residues, cysteine and phenylalanine counted. The only DNA kept is the CDR3, 42 bases in frame from the first base. Broader findings and caveats from the paper: Sampling was restricted to blood, and TCR repertoires in tissue are likely to differ from TCR repertoires in blood. Naive subsets generally had larger estimated clonotype richness than memory subsets. Even with the large sequencing depth, rarefaction of the sorted-subset datasets indicated that sequencing was incomplete. The small number of donors limited the genetic and exposure-history diversity represented. About 5% of naive CD4, 3.5% of naive CD8, around 2.3% of memory CD4, and more than 0.35% of memory CD8 clonotypes were shared across several donors. Pairwise subsampling indicated that sequencing depth was expected to affect the degree of clonotype sharing among donors. Compared with non-shared clonotypes, clonotypes shared by all four sorted-subset donors had higher generation probabilities.

Turning to this clone: Its antigen target is currently unknown. No base quality values were provided; no much bigger clone lies one nucleotide off.

Using the deep immunoSEQ assay, multiplex PCR amplified TCR CDR3 regions from genomic DNA. Extracted genomic DNA from each cell subset was spread evenly across all wells of several immunoSEQ 96-well plates, with each plate serving as a replicate. Each replicate PCR for sorted subsets received about 200 ng genomic DNA, equal to 28,000 or so T cell genomes. Purified libraries were quantified with a Qubit 3.0 fluorometer, sized on a Bioanalyzer 2100, and re-quantified with the KAPA Library Quantification kit. Each immunoSEQ 96-well plate was sequenced on its own single-read 150-cycle Illumina NextSeq 550 flow cell. The source study handled its data this way. Because the immunoSEQ output included only junctional sequences and no quality scores, the filtering could not be the same as the filtering used for full-length reads. Sequences were annotated with PyIR, a Python wrapper for IgBLAST v1.9, and V/J genes and CDR3 were assigned using IMGT germline references. Reads with weak V/J assignments (E-value above 1e-6), missing CDR3, stop codons, out-of-frame junctions, or ambiguous translated residues were removed. V3J clonotypes were defined as sequences sharing the same inferred V gene, J gene, and CDR3 amino acid sequence. To compute the percentage overlap between repertoires, the number of shared unique clonotypes was divided by the size of the smaller repertoire. Repertoire richness was assessed with RTK rarefaction, the Chao1 estimator, and Recon v2.1 estimates of unobserved clonotypes. OLGA was used to compute generation probabilities for all TCRbeta clonotypes that the gDNA method yielded from a few donors. The table comes from immuneACCESS by way of TCRdb, which keeps in-frame sequences with V and J called. Part of the clones is missing from these tables; in studies checked, under half for an unresolved V gene and the rest for unknown reasons. V, J and clone size were drawn from that table, and D and trimming were deduced from the DNA. Present in this sample are about 1.1 million clones, approximately 78% of which were seen just once. Around 0.47% of the sample is held by the ten biggest clonotypes.

The donors were healthy, HIV-negative adults with no recently reported acute infections or vaccinations. All donors were Caucasian adults living in Nashville, Tennessee, USA. CD4+ T cells were enriched by magnetic negative selection, after which naive cells were positively selected on CD45RA and the negative fraction was taken as the memory subset. Blood was obtained by leukapheresis, after which PBMCs were separated by Ficoll-Histopaque density gradient centrifugation and cryopreserved in liquid nitrogen vapor phase. Analytical flow cytometry was used to check the purity and quantity of every magnetically sorted T cell population. Genomic DNA was isolated from every sorted fraction and measured by UV absorbance on a Nanodrop 2000c.

This receptor was obtained from a man between 18 and 29 years old in good health. Some clones in this sample may be carry-over from other donors' samples. Sequencing was carried out using memory CD4+ T cells from PBMCs. The sample's cell subset or site label is to be understood as: CD45RA-negative fraction. The rearranged segments are TRBV5-4 and TRBJ1-3; 7 of the junction bases match TRBD1. The CDR3 reads as follows: CASSQGGRGNTIYF. Here is the DNA: TGTGCCAGCAGCCAGGGGGGGCGAGGAAACACCATATATTTT.